A selection of T cell receptor beta chains follows, all from one sample in a study of CD8+CD57+ T cells in acquired aplastic anemia. TCRdb independently ran MiXCR on the reads; one entry per CDR3 protein. The sample has fewer than 150,000 distinct CDR3 sequences, 48% seen once. The material sequenced was sorted CD4+, CD8+, or CD8+CD57+ T cells (not recorded which) from PBMCs. The origin of the receptors is a human donor in good health, serving as a control. The CDR3 runs from the conserved cysteine through the conserved F or W. A D gene is named only where the DNA matches it firmly. Size values are once, few and many counts, or a class for expanded clones, and some rows have none.

size	D	J	V	length	CDR3	DNA
many	TRBD1	TRBJ1-2	TRBV7-2	15	CASSPWDSTNYGYTF	TGTGCCAGCAGCCCCTGGGACAGCACTAACTATGGCTACACCTTC
NA	TRBD2	TRBJ2-1	TRBV5-4	15	CASSLASGGHNEQFF	TGTGCCAGCAGCTTGGCTAGCGGGGGGCACAATGAGCAGTTCTTC
many	NA	TRBJ1-6	TRBV5-8	13	CASSSWTASPLHF	TGTGCCAGCAGCTCCTGGACAGCCTCACCCCTCCACTTT
NA	TRBD2	TRBJ2-1	TRBV3-1	15	CASSPGLASYNEQFF	TGTGCCAGCAGCCCAGGACTAGCGTCCTACAATGAGCAGTTCTTC
NA	NA	TRBJ1-2	TRBV11-1	17	CASSSRRRGGRNYGYTF	TGTGCCAGCAGCTCACGACGACGGGGGGGGCGGAACTATGGCTACACCTTC
NA	TRBD2	TRBJ2-3	TRBV13	15	CASSILAGGTDTQYF	TGTGCCAGCAGTATACTAGCGGGGGGAACGGATACGCAGTATTTT
many	NA	TRBJ1-2	TRBV5-6	13	CASSLFSGDGYTF	TGTGCCAGCAGCTTGTTTTCAGGGGACGGCTACACCTTC
NA	TRBD1	TRBJ1-2	TRBV11-2	14	CASSSTGGGSGYTF	TGTGCCAGCAGCTCGACAGGGGGCGGATCTGGCTACACCTTC
medium-sized	NA	TRBJ2-5	TRBV7-2	12	CASTEVGETQYF	TGTGCCAGCACCGAGGTCGGAGAGACCCAGTACTTC
many	TRBD1	TRBJ1-5	TRBV7-9	13	CASAVQGATTVHF	TGTGCCAGCGCAGTACAGGGGGCCACTACCGTGCATTTT
many	TRBD1	TRBJ1-6	TRBV7-2	16	CASSPQTGNYNSPLHF	TGTGCCAGCAGCCCGCAGACAGGGAACTATAATTCACCCCTCCACTTT